This T cell receptor (beta chain) comes out of a study of blood T cell repertoires in COVID-19. Study details: The cDNA or gDNA used as material had been derived from T cells, B-cell-depleted T cells, or PBMCs.

In the source study's methods: Amplification of reference gene primers was used by the study to estimate nucleated cell counts. Profiled with immunoSEQ multiplex PCR; TCRdb holds only in-frame clones, not every one. V and J calls plus clone size are reproduced from that table; the DNA served to infer D and trimming. The sample consists of approximately 200,000 clones, 80% to 90% of them appearing once. Germline V gene lookup returns CDR1 SGHAT and CDR2 FQNNGV. CDR3 length: 14 amino acids. Trimming took off 5 bases at V and 0 bases at J, with 9 bases between the two ends. The sequence was obtained from a man between 65 and 79 years old with active or convalescent COVID-19. Sequencing input: peripheral blood. V is TRBV11-2 and J is TRBJ2-3, with a tentative D call TRBD2 (6 bases). This CDR3 is CASSPGTSTDTQYF. The CDR3 DNA reads TGTGCCAGCAGCCCCGGGACTAGCACAGATACGCAGTATTTT. The variable domain in full, completed from reference TRBV11-2 and TRBJ2-3, reads EAGVAQSPRYKIIEKRQSVAFWCNPISGHATLYWYQQILGQGPKLLIQFQNNGVVDDSQLPKDRFSAERLKGVDSTLKIQPAKLEDSAVYLCASSPGTSTDTQYFGPGTRLTVL.